This T cell receptor beta chain stems from a study of blood T cell repertoires in COVID-19. Study overall: From T cells, B-cell-depleted T cells, or PBMCs came the material, which was cDNA or gDNA.

Losses at the gene ends were 5 bases for V and 1 base for J; bases not matched to a gene: 4. Germline-derived CDR1 and CDR2 are LNHDA and SQIVND (reference sequence). The CDR3 totals 15 residues. Study processing details: Amplification with reference gene primers provided the estimates of nucleated cell counts. The table came from immunoSEQ multiplex PCR; TCRdb's copy has only in-frame clones and leaves some out. V, J and clone size are taken as reported in that table, and D and trimming were inferred from the DNA itself. The data hold nearly 300,000 clones, with approximately 84% observed a single time.

J is TRBJ2-3 and V is TRBV19; 9 nucleotides line up with TRBD2. The specimen sequenced was peripheral blood. The TCR was taken from a human donor with COVID-19, enrolled during active disease. The donor label of this sample is uncertain. This CDR3 reads CASSLRLAGTDTQYF. The CDR3, as DNA: TGTGCCAGTAGTCTTCGACTAGCGGGCACAGATACGCAGTATTTT.